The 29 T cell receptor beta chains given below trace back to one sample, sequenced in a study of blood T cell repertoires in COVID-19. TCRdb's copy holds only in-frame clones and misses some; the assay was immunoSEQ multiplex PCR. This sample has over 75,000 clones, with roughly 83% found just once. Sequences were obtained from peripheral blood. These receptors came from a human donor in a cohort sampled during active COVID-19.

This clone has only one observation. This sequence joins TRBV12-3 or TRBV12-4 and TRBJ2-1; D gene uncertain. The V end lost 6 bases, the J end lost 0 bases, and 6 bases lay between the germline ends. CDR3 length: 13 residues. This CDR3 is CASRQPSYNEQFF. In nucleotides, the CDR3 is TGTGCCAGCAGACAGCCCTCCTACAATGAGCAGTTCTTC.

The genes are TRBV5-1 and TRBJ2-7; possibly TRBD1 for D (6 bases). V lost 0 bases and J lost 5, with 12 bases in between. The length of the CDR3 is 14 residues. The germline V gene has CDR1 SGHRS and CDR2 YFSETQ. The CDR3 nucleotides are TGCGCCAGCAGCTTGGCAACGCCAGGGGACGAGCAGTACTTC. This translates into CASSLATPGDEQYF. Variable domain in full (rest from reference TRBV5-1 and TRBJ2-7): KAGVTQTPRYLIKTRGQQVTLSCSPISGHRSVSWYQQTPGQGLQFLFEYFSETQRNKGNFPGRFSGRQFSNSRSEMNVSTLELGDSALYLCASSLATPGDEQYFGPGTRLTVT.

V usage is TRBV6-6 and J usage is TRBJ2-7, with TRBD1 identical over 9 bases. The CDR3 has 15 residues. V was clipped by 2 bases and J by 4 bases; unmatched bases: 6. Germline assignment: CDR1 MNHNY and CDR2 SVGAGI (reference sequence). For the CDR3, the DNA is TGTGCCAGCAGTTACGTCCCTGGACAGGGGTACGAGCAGTACTTC. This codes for CASSYVPGQGYEQYF.

Written as DNA, the CDR3 is TGTGCCACCAGCGACAGACAGGGAGGTGGCAATGAGCAGTTCTTC. This codes for CATSDRQGGGNEQFF. The J gene is TRBJ2-1, the V gene TRBV15; possible D gene TRBD1, 7 bases. Germline lookup yields CDR1 LNHNV and CDR2 YYDKDF (reference sequence). The CDR3 extends over 15 amino acids. The V and J ends lost 5 bases and 6 bases respectively, with 17 bases between them.

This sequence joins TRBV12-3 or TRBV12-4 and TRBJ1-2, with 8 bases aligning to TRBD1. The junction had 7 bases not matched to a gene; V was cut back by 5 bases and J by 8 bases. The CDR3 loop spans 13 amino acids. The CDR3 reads CASSIRQGTGYTF. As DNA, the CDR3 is TGTGCCAGCAGTATACGACAGGGGACGGGCTACACCTTC.

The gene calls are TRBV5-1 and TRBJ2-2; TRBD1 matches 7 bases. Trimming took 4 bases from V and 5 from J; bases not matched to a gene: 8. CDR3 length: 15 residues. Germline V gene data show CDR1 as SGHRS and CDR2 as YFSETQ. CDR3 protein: CASSQTPGQTGELFF. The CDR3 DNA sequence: TGCGCCAGCAGCCAAACCCCGGGACAGACCGGGGAGCTGTTTTTT.

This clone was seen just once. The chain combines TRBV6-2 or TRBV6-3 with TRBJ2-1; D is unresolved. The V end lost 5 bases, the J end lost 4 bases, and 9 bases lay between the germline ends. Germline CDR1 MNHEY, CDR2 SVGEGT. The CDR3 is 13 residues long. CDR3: CASSLSSYNEQFF. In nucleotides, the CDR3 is TGTGCCAGCAGTCTAAGTAGTTACAATGAGCAGTTCTTC.

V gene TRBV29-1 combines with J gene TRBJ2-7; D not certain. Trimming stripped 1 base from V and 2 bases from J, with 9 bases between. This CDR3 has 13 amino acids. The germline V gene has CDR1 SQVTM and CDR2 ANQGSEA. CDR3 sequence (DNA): TGCAGCGTTGAAGGCGCGGTCCCCTACGAGCAGTACTTC. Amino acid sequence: CSVEGAVPYEQYF.

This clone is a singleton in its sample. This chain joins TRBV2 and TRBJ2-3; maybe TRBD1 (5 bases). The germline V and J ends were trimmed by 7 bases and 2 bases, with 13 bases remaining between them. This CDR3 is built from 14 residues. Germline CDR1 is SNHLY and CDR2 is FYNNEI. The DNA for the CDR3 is TGTGCCAGCAATTACGCAGGGAACACAGATACGCAGTATTTT. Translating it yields CASNYAGNTDTQYF.

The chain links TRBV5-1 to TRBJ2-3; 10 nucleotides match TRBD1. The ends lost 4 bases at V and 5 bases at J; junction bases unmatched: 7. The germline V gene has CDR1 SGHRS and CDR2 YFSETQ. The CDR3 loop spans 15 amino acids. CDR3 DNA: TGCGCCAGCAGCCTAGGACAGGGGGGAATAGATACGCAGTATTTT. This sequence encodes CASSLGQGGIDTQYF.

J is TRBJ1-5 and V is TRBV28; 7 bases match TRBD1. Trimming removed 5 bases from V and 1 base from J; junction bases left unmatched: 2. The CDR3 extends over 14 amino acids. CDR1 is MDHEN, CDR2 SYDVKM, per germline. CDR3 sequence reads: CASSTGQSNQPQHF. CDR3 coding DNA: TGTGCCAGCAGTACGGGACAGAGCAATCAGCCCCAGCATTTT.

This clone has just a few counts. The CDR3 reads CASSATGGSYNEQFF. The CDR3 nucleotides are TGTGCCAGCAGCGCGACAGGGGGCAGTTACAATGAGCAGTTCTTC. This chain links TRBV7-9 with TRBJ2-1, with 10 bases matching TRBD1. Per germline, CDR1 SEHNR and CDR2 FQNEAQ (reference sequence). Germline trimming cut 5 bases from V and 4 bases from J; bases unmatched to any gene: 5. CDR3 length: 15 residues. Full variable domain (outside the CDR3, taken from reference TRBV7-9 and TRBJ2-1): DTGVSQNPRHKITKRGQNVTFRCDPISEHNRLYWYRQTLGQGPEFLTYFQNEAQLEKSRLLSDRFSAERPKGSFSTLEIQRTEQGDSAMYLCASSATGGSYNEQFFGPGTRLTVL.

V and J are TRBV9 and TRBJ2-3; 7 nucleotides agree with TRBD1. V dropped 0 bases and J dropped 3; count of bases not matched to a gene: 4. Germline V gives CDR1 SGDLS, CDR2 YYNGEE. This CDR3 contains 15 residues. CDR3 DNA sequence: TGTGCCAGCAGCGTAGTGACAGGGAAAACAGATACGCAGTATTTT. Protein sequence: CASSVVTGKTDTQYF.

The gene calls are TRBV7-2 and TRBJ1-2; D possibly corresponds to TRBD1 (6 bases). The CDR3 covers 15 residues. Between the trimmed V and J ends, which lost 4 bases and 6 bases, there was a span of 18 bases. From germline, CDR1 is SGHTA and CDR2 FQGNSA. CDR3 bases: TGTGCCAGCAGCTCCGAGAGGGCAGGGGAAGATGGCTACACCTTC. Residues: CASSSERAGEDGYTF.

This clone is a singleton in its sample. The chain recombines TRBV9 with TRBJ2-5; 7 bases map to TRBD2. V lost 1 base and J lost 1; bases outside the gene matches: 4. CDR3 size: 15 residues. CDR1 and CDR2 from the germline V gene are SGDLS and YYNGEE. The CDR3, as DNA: TGTGCCAGCAGCGTATCTCTAGCGGTCCAAGAGACCCAGTACTTC. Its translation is CASSVSLAVQETQYF.

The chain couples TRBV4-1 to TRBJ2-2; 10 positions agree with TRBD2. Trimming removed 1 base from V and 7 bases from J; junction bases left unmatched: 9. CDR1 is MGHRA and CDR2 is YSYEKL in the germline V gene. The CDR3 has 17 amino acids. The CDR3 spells CASSQAQAGGPVGELFF. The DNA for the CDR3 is TGCGCCAGCAGCCAAGCCCAAGCGGGAGGGCCGGTCGGGGAGCTGTTTTTT.

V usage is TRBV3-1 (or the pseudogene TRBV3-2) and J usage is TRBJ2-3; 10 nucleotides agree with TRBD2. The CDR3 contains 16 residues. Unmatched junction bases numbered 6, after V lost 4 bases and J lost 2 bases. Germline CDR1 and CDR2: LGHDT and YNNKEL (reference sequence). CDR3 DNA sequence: TGTGCCAGCAGCCGCCGGCTAGCGGGAGACACAGATACGCAGTATTTT. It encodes CASSRRLAGDTDTQYF.

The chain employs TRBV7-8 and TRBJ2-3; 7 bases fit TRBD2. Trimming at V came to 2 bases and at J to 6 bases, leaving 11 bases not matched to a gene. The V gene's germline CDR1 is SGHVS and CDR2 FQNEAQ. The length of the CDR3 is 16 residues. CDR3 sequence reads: CASSLKARAGADTQYF. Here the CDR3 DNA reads TGTGCCAGCAGCTTAAAAGCGCGCGCGGGAGCGGATACGCAGTATTTT.

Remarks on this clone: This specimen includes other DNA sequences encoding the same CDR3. The CDR3 reads CASSIRDRGNYGYTF. The CDR3, as DNA: TGTGCCAGTAGTATAAGGGACAGGGGTAACTATGGCTACACCTTC. The rearrangement links TRBV19 to TRBJ1-2, with 10 positions matching TRBD1. The V segment lost 2 bases and the J segment 1 base; nucleotides outside the gene matches: 1. Germline V gene data show CDR1 as LNHDA and CDR2 as SQIVND (reference sequence). This CDR3 has 15 residues.

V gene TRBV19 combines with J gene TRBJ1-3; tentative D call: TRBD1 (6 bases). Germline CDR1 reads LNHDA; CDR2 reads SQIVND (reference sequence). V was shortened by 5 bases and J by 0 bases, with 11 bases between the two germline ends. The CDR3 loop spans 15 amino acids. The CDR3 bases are TGTGCCAGTAGTGCCCGGGACACCTCTGGAAACACCATATATTTT. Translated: CASSARDTSGNTIYF.

The CDR3, as DNA: TGTGCCAGCAGCCCCCAAATCCTGGCTGTGAACACTGAAGCTTTCTTT. Translation: CASSPQILAVNTEAFF. The chain combines TRBV3-1 (or the pseudogene TRBV3-2) with TRBJ1-1; D remains unclear. This CDR3 contains 16 residues. V gave up 4 bases and J gave up 0 bases, with 15 bases separating them. Germline-derived CDR1 and CDR2 are LGHDT and YNNKEL (reference sequence).

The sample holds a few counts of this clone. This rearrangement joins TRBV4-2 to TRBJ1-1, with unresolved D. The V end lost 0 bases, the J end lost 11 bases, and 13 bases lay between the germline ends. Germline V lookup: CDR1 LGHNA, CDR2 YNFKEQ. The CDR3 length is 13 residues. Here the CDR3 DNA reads TGTGCCAGCAGCCAAGATTTGAGGAGGGAGGCTTTCTTT. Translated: CASSQDLRREAFF.

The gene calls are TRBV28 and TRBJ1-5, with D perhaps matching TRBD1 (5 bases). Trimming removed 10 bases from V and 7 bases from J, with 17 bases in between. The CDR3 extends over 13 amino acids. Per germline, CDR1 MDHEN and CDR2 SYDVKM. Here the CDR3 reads CATMGGVWQPQHF. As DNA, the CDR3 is TGTGCCACTATGGGGGGGGTTTGGCAGCCCCAGCATTTT.

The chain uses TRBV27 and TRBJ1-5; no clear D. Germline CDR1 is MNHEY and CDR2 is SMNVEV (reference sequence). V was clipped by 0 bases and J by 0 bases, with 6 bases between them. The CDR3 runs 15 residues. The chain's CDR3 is CASSLSPHSNQPQHF. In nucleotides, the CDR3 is TGTGCCAGCAGTTTATCTCCACATAGCAATCAGCCCCAGCATTTT.

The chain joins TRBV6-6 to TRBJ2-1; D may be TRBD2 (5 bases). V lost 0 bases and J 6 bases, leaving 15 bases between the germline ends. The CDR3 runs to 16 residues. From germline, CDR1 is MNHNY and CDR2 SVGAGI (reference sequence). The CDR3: CASSYSREEYLNEQFF. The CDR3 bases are TGTGCCAGCAGTTACTCGAGGGAAGAGTATCTCAATGAGCAGTTCTTC.

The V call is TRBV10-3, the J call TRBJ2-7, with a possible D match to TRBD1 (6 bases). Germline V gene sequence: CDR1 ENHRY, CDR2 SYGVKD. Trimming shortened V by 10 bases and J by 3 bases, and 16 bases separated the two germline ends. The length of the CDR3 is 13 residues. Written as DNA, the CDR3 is TGTGCCACTACGCTACAGGGAGACTACGAGCAGTACTTC. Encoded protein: CATTLQGDYEQYF.

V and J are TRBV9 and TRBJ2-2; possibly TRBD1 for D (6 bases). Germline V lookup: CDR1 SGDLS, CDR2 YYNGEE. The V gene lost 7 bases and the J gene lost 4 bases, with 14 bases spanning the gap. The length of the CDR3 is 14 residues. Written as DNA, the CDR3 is TGTGCCAGCCGGATGGGACATTCCACCGGGGAGCTGTTTTTT. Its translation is CASRMGHSTGELFF.

The CDR3 loop reads CASSILRKTDTQYF. The CDR3 DNA reads TGTGCCAGCAGCATACTCCGAAAAACAGATACGCAGTATTTT. The gene calls are TRBV5-5 and TRBJ2-3; no reliable D call. Germline V lookup: CDR1 SGHKS, CDR2 YYEKEE (reference sequence). The CDR3 extends over 14 amino acids. The V end lost 4 bases, the J end lost 3 bases, and 12 bases lay between the germline ends.

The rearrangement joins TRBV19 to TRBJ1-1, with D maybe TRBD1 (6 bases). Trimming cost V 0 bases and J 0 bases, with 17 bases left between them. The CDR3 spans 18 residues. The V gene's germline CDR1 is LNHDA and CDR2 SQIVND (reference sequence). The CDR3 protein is CASSIDGTRGIMNTEAFF. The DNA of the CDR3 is TGTGCCAGTAGTATAGATGGGACAAGGGGAATAATGAACACTGAAGCTTTCTTT.